This T cell receptor (beta chain) stems from a study of blood T cell repertoires in COVID-19. Repertoires were generated with immunoSEQ multiplex PCR, while TCRdb's copy carries only in-frame clones and drops some. Of over 120,000 clones detected, roughly 80% appear once; the ten largest clones hold approximately 6%. Participant age was roughly 18 to 100 years, and participants resided in fewer than 30 US areas. Cohort 3 recovery required two negative PCRs, clearance, or symptom resolution. The V gene's germline CDR1 is SGHTA and CDR2 FQGNSA. Trimming took off 1 base at V and 14 bases at J, with 9 bases between the two ends. The CDR3 consists of 12 residues.

Sequenced material: PBMCs or T cells enriched from blood (not recorded which). J is TRBJ1-6 and V is TRBV7-2; D remains ambiguous. The TCR was taken from a woman between 50 and 59 years old who had recovered from COVID-19. The CDR3 loop reads CASSLDSLALHF. DNA of the CDR3: TGTGCCAGCAGCTTAGACAGTTTGGCCCTCCACTTT. The full variable domain, completed using reference TRBV7-2 and TRBJ1-6, is GAGVSQSPSNKVTEKGKDVELRCDPISGHTALYWYRQSLGQGLEFLIYFQGNSAPDKSGLPSDRFSAERTGGSVSTLTIQRTQQEDSAVYLCASSLDSLALHFGNGTRLTVT.